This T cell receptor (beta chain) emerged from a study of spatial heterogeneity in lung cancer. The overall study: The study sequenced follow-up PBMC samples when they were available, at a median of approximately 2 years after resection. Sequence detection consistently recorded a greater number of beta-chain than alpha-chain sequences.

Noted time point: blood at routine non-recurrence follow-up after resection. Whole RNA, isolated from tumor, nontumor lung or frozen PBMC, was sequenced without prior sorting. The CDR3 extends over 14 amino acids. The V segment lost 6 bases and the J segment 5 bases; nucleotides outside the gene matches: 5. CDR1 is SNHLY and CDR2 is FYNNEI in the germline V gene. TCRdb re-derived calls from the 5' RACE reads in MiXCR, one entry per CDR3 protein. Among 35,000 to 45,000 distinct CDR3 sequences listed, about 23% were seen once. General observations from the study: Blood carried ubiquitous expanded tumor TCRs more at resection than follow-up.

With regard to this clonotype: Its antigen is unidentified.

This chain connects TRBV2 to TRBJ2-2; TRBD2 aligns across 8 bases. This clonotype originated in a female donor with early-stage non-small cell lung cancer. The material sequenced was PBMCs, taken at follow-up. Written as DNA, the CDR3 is TGTGCCAGCAGGAGCGGGAGAGTTACCGGGGAGCTGTTTTTT. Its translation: CASRSGRVTGELFF.